The T cell receptor (beta chain) under discussion was sequenced for a study of T cells expressing NK-cell markers. Reanalyzing the 5' RACE reads, TCRdb keeps one entry per CDR3 protein, without DNA. In all, the sample yields 250,000 to 300,000 distinct CDR3 sequences. This CDR3 is built from 13 residues. Germline CDR1 reads SQVTM; CDR2 reads ANQGSEA. The chain employs TRBV29-1 and TRBJ2-2; TCRdb names TRBD1, which stays unverified in the absence of DNA. The clonotype originates from a woman aged 18 to 75 in good health. The sequencing sample was made of blood T cells: a sorted CD56 or NKG2C T cell subset, CD4+ or CD8+ T cells, or bulk PBMC T cells (not recorded which). CDR3 sequence reads: CSGTRGGTGELFF.